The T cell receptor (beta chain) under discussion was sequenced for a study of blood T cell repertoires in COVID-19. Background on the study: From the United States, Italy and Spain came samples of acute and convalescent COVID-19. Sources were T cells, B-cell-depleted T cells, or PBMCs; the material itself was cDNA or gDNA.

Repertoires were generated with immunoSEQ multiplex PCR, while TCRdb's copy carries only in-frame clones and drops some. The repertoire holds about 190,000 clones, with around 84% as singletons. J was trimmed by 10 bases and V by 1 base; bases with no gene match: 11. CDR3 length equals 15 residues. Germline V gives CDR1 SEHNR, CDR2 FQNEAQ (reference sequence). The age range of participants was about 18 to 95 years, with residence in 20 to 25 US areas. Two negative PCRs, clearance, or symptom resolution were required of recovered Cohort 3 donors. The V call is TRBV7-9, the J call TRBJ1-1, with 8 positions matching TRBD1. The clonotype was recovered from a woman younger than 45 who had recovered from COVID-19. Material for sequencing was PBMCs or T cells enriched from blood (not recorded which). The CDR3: CASSLVVGQELGAFF. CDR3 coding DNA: TGTGCCAGCAGCTTAGTGGTGGGACAGGAGCTGGGAGCTTTCTTT. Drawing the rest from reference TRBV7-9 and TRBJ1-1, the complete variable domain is DTGVSQNPRHKITKRGQNVTFRCDPISEHNRLYWYRQTLGQGPEFLTYFQNEAQLEKSRLLSDRFSAERPKGSFSTLEIQRTEQGDSAMYLCASSLVVGQELGAFFGQGTRLTVV.